Listed below are T cell receptor beta chains from one sample, sequenced in a study of regulatory T cells in long-lasting Graves disease. Via MiXCR, TCRdb re-called the multiplex PCR reads, giving one row per CDR3 protein. The top ten clones hold roughly 23% of a sample with about 420,000 distinct CDR3 sequences, 16% of them seen once. These data were likewise used in another study, on T cells in Graves' hyperthyroidism and ophthalmopathy.

Source: peripheral blood mononuclear cells (PBMCs), taken at new diagnosis, from a patient treated with antithyroid drugs. These receptors all stem from a woman in her late teens or twenties with Graves disease. Both conserved end residues are part of each CDR3. A D gene is named only where the DNA matches it firmly. Only part of the rows carry a size: once, few, many, or a class if the clone is expanded.

clone_size: few; j_call: TRBJ2-1; v_call: TRBV4-2; d_call: .; cdr3_aa: CASSRELASSYNEQFF; cdr3_nt: TGTGCCAGCAGCCGAGAGCTAGCAAGCTCCTACAATGAGCAGTTCTTC
clone_size: few; j_call: TRBJ2-2; v_call: TRBV12-3/TRBV12-4; d_call: TRBD2; cdr3_aa: CASSFGGGLASTGELFF; cdr3_nt: TGTGCCAGCAGTTTTGGTGGAGGACTAGCGTCCACCGGGGAGCTGTTTTTT
clone_size: few; j_call: TRBJ2-1; v_call: TRBV5-1; d_call: TRBD2; cdr3_aa: CASSSELTSGAYNEQFF; cdr3_nt: TGTGCCAGCAGCTCGGAACTGACTAGCGGAGCATACAATGAGCAGTTCTTC
clone_size: few; j_call: TRBJ2-7; v_call: TRBV6-1; d_call: TRBD2; cdr3_aa: CASSSLAASYEQYF; cdr3_nt: TGTGCCAGCAGCTCACTAGCGGCCTCCTACGAGCAGTACTTC
clone_size: few; j_call: TRBJ1-4; v_call: TRBV7-6; d_call: .; cdr3_aa: CASSLGGGVGEKLFF; cdr3_nt: TGTGCCAGCAGCTTAGGGGGCGGTGTCGGAGAAAAACTGTTTTTT
clone_size: .; j_call: TRBJ2-1; v_call: TRBV19; d_call: TRBD2; cdr3_aa: CATSVGLAGGNEQFF; cdr3_nt: TGTGCCACCAGTGTCGGGCTAGCGGGAGGGAATGAGCAGTTCTTC
clone_size: few; j_call: TRBJ2-5; v_call: TRBV20-1; d_call: TRBD2; cdr3_aa: CSAPSRERGGETQYF; cdr3_nt: TGCAGTGCACCGTCGCGGGAACGGGGGGGAGAGACCCAGTACTTC
clone_size: many; j_call: TRBJ1-3; v_call: TRBV3-1; d_call: .; cdr3_aa: CASSPIQGLNTIYF; cdr3_nt: TGTGCCAGCAGCCCTATCCAGGGATTAAACACCATATATTTT
clone_size: few; j_call: TRBJ2-1; v_call: TRBV30; d_call: .; cdr3_aa: CAWDSGTQMVNEQFF; cdr3_nt: TGTGCCTGGGACTCCGGGACTCAGATGGTGAATGAGCAGTTCTTC
clone_size: many; j_call: TRBJ2-3; v_call: TRBV3-1; d_call: .; cdr3_aa: CASSLDGRSLRDTQYF; cdr3_nt: TGTGCCAGCAGCCTAGACGGACGGAGTCTGAGGGATACGCAGTATTTT
clone_size: few; j_call: TRBJ1-1; v_call: TRBV4-2; d_call: TRBD1; cdr3_aa: CASSPGTGGRNTEAFF; cdr3_nt: TGTGCCAGCAGCCCCGGGACAGGGGGCAGGAACACTGAAGCTTTCTTT
clone_size: many; j_call: TRBJ1-5; v_call: TRBV12-3/TRBV12-4; d_call: .; cdr3_aa: CASNKEVGNQPQHF; cdr3_nt: TGTGCCAGCAATAAGGAGGTAGGCAATCAGCCCCAGCATTTT
clone_size: many; j_call: TRBJ2-3; v_call: TRBV12-3/TRBV12-4; d_call: .; cdr3_aa: CASSLRVASTLSRDTQYF; cdr3_nt: TGTGCCAGCAGTTTAAGGGTTGCGTCAACGCTATCTAGGGATACGCAGTATTTT
clone_size: many; j_call: TRBJ2-3; v_call: TRBV15; d_call: .; cdr3_aa: CATSREVGAFTDTQYF; cdr3_nt: TGTGCCACCAGCAGAGAAGTCGGAGCGTTCACAGATACGCAGTATTTT
clone_size: few; j_call: TRBJ1-1; v_call: TRBV5-5; d_call: .; cdr3_aa: CASSLVAEGLTEAFF; cdr3_nt: TGTGCCAGCAGCTTGGTTGCGGAGGGTCTTACTGAAGCTTTCTTT
clone_size: few; j_call: TRBJ2-3; v_call: TRBV7-3; d_call: .; cdr3_aa: CASGERGAADTQYF; cdr3_nt: TGTGCCAGCGGCGAGAGGGGGGCGGCAGATACGCAGTATTTT
clone_size: few; j_call: TRBJ2-1; v_call: TRBV7-9; d_call: .; cdr3_aa: CASSRGNSYNEQFF; cdr3_nt: TGTGCCAGCAGCCGGGGAAACTCCTACAATGAGCAGTTCTTC
clone_size: many; j_call: TRBJ2-7; v_call: TRBV11-2; d_call: .; cdr3_aa: CATAATSKYEQYF; cdr3_nt: TGTGCCACCGCGGCGACAAGCAAATACGAGCAGTACTTC
clone_size: .; j_call: TRBJ2-5; v_call: TRBV10-3; d_call: .; cdr3_aa: CATAVAASGVYQDQETQYF; cdr3_nt: TGTGCCACCGCGGTGGCGGCTTCGGGGGTTTATCAGGACCAAGAGACCCAGTACTTC